The table lists the clone carrying this T cell receptor beta chain with a few counts. Its antigen is undetermined. The sample belongs to a study of CD8+ T cells in alopecia areata. In germline, CDR1 is SQVTM, CDR2 ANQGSEA. CDR3 length: 16 amino acids. V lost 8 bases and J lost 0, with 17 bases in between. Regarding the study as a whole: Sequencing of scalp samples also captures resident alphabeta T cells of normal skin.

Sequencing templates came from extracted RNA that was reverse transcribed into cDNA. Data came from immunoSEQ multiplex PCR; TCRdb stores just in-frame clones and leaves some out. The table shows 89,000 or so clones, with about 51% occurring only once. The sample taken for sequencing was NKG2D-high CD8+ T cells sorted from blood. This chain connects TRBV29-1 to TRBJ2-6; D may match TRBD1 or TRBD2 (5 bases each). The clonotype originates from a human donor with alopecia areata. CDR3 loop: CSIQGDLFSGANVLTF. Written as DNA, the CDR3 is TGCAGCATCCAAGGGGACCTCTTCTCTGGGGCCAACGTCCTGACTTTC. Drawing the rest from reference TRBV29-1 and TRBJ2-6, the complete variable domain is SAVISQKPSRDICQRGTSLTIQCQVDSQVTMMFWYRQQPGQSLTLIATANQGSEATYESGFVIDKFPISRPNLTFSTLTVSNMSPEDSSIYLCSIQGDLFSGANVLTFGAGSRLTVL.